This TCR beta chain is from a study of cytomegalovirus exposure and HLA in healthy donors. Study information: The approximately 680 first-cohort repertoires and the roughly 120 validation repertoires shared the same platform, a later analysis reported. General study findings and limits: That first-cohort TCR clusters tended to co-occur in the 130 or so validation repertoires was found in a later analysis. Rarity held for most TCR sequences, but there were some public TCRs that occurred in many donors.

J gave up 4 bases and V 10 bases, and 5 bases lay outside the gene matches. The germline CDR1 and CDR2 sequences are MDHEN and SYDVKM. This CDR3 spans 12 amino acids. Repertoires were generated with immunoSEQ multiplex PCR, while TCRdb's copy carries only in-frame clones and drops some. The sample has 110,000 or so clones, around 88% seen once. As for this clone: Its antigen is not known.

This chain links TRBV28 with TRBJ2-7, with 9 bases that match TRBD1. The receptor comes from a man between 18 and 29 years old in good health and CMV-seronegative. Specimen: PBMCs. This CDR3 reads CATRTGAYEQYF. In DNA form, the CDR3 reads TGTGCCACTCGGACAGGGGCTTACGAGCAGTACTTC.